This T cell receptor beta chain is drawn from a study of Ad26.COV2.S vaccination and SARS-CoV-2 variants. About this clone itself: Its antigen is not identified.

The study, taken as a whole, reports: Spike-specific TCR breadth was greater after Ad26.COV2.S than placebo.

Using immunoSEQ multiplex PCR, the repertoire was profiled, and TCRdb retains in-frame clones only, with some absent. The table shows 450,000 to 550,000 clones, with approximately 90% occurring only once. The germline V gene encodes CDR1 SGHKS and CDR2 YYEKEE (reference sequence). The CDR3 length is 12 residues. V lost 0 bases to trimming and J lost 5 bases, with 4 bases between them. As to treatment: some 19 received Ad26.COV2.S at low or high dose, single or two shots; about 5 received placebo; per-sample allocation not given. Day 63 after the first injection of vaccine or placebo was the sampling time.

Sample: peripheral blood, taken in a trial of Ad26.COV2.S vaccine versus placebo. The TCR sequence derives from a person aged 18 to 65 who received the Ad26.COV2.S COVID-19 vaccine or a placebo. The chain has TRBV5-5 and TRBJ2-3; no clear D gene. The CDR3 loop reads CASSLDVDTQYF. The DNA of the CDR3 is TGTGCCAGCAGCTTGGATGTAGATACGCAGTATTTT.